These 4 T cell receptor beta chains originate from one sample sequenced in a study of radiotherapy plus CTLA-4 blockade in lung cancer. This table comes from immunoSEQ multiplex PCR, and its TCRdb copy is limited to in-frame clones, with some not included. This sample has around 59,000 clones, with about three quarters found just once. Sequencing was performed on peripheral blood, taken from a patient treated with radiotherapy plus ipilimumab. These receptors originate from a human donor with non-small cell lung cancer who had a partial response to radiotherapy plus ipilimumab.

The chain joins TRBV5-1 to TRBJ2-7; 8 nucleotides match TRBD1. The CDR3 loop spans 16 amino acids. Looked up from germline, CDR1 is SGHRS and CDR2 is YFSETQ. V trimming: 0 bases; J trimming: 2 bases; junction bases outside the gene matches: 7. CDR3 coding DNA: TGCGCCAGCAGCTTGGAAGGGACAGGCTTTGCCTACGAGCAGTACTTC. Residues: CASSLEGTGFAYEQYF.

V is TRBV2 and J is TRBJ2-7; 10 nucleotides align to TRBD1. This CDR3 spans 14 amino acids. Trimming took 4 bases from V and 5 from J; bases not matched to a gene: 5. Germline V CDR1 and CDR2: SNHLY, FYNNEI. In DNA, the CDR3 is TGTGCCAGCAGTGTGAGACAGGGGGCAAACGAGCAGTACTTC. Translating gives CASSVRQGANEQYF.

The chain employs TRBV7-3 and TRBJ2-2; TRBD1 is a possible D gene (5 bases). CDR3 length equals 14 residues. With 8 bases removed from V and 4 bases from J, the gap between germline ends came to 14 bases. CDR1 SGHTA and CDR2 FQGTGA come from the germline V gene. The CDR3 loop reads CASGFRAGTGELFF. The DNA for the CDR3 is TGTGCCAGCGGATTCAGGGCAGGCACCGGGGAGCTGTTTTTT.

The rearrangement links TRBV5-8 to TRBJ2-7; 12 bases match TRBD1. Looked up from germline, CDR1 is SGHTS and CDR2 is YDEGEE. Losses at the gene ends were 2 bases for V and 4 bases for J; bases not matched to a gene: 7. CDR3 size: 16 residues. The CDR3 here is CASSFWGTGGEYEQYF. The CDR3 coding sequence is TGTGCCAGCAGCTTCTGGGGGACAGGGGGCGAATACGAGCAGTACTTC.